This T cell receptor beta chain was profiled in a study of metastatic and nonmetastatic thyroid tumors. Overall study: The comparison covered peripheral blood and tumor or nodule tissue in malignant and benign thyroid patients.

This clone was seen repeatedly, ten times or more. What it binds is not known. Distinct nucleotide sequences in the sample also encode this CDR3. Each patient went into thyroid surgery without having received any treatment. Original analysis: Using the CDR3 differences seen across clinicopathological groups, the authors built a distant-metastasis classifier for papillary thyroid cancer, which was meant to discriminate distant-metastatic patients. MiXCR reprocessed the PCR reads for TCRdb. TCRdb assigned the V and J calls; the authors' analysis was not used. The sample carries 55,000 or so clones, about 15% recorded once. CDR3 length: 14 residues. With 3 bases removed from V and 3 bases from J, the gap between germline ends came to 10 bases. CDR1 is LNHDA and CDR2 is SQIVND in the germline V gene (reference sequence). Regarding the study as a whole: A significant increase in TCR beta diversity was reportedly seen in malignant thyroid tumors relative to benign nodules, in blood and tumor.

This receptor was taken from a female donor with papillary thyroid cancer or a benign thyroid nodule (not recorded which). Some clones in this sample may be carry-over from other donors' samples. The sample comprised blood. This sequence joins TRBV19 and TRBJ2-3; D remains unclear. The CDR3 bases are TGTGCCAGTAGTATTTCAAGAGGAACAGATACGCAGTATTTT. This gives the protein CASSISRGTDTQYF.